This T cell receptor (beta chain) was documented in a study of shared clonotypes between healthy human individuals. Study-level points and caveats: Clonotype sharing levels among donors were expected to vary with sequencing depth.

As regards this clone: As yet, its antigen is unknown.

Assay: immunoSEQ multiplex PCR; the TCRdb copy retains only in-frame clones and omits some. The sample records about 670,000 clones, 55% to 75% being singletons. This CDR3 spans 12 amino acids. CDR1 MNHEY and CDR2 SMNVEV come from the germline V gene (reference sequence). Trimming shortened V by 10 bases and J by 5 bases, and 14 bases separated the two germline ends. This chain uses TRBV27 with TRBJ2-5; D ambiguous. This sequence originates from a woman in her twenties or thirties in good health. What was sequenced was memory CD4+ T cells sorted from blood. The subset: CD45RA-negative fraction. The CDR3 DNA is TGTGCCATGCCTGGTAGCCGGGAGACCCAGTACTTC. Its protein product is CAMPGSRETQYF.